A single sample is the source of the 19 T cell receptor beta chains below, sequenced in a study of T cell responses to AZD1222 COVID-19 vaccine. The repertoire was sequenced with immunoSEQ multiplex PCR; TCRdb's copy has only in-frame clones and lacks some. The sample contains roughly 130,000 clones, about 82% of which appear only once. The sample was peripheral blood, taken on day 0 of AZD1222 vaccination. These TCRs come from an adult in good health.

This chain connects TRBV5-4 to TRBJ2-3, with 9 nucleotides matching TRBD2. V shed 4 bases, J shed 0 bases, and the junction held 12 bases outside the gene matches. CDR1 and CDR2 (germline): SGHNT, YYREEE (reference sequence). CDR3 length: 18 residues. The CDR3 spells CASSPGGGDRWSTDTQYF. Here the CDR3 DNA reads TGTGCCAGCAGCCCAGGCGGGGGGGATAGGTGGAGCACAGATACGCAGTATTTT.

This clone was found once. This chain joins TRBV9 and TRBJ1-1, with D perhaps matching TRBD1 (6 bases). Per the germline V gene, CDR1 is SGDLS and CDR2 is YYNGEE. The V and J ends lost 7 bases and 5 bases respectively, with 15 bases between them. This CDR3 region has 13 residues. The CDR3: CASAQGSWTEAFF. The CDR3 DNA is TGTGCCAGCGCACAGGGCTCATGGACTGAAGCTTTCTTT.

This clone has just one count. In nucleotides, the CDR3 is TGTGCCAGCAGTTACGTGGAAAACACTGAAGCTTTCTTT. Amino acids: CASSYVENTEAFF. The V call is TRBV28, the J call TRBJ1-1; D uncertain. V lost 4 bases and J lost 2, with 8 bases in between. The CDR3 runs to 13 residues. Germline V CDR1 and CDR2: MDHEN, SYDVKM.

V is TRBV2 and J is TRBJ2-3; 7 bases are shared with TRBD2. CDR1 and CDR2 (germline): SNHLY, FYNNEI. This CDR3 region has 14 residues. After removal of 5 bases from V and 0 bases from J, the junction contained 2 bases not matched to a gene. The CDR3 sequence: CASSLADSTDTQYF. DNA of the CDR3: TGTGCCAGCAGTCTAGCGGACAGCACAGATACGCAGTATTTT.

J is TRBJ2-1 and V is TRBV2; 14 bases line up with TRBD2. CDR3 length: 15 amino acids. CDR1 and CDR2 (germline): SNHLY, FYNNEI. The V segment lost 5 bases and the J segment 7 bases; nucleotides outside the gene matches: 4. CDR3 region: CASSLGLAGVNEQFF. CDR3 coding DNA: TGTGCCAGCAGTCTGGGACTAGCGGGAGTGAATGAGCAGTTCTTC.

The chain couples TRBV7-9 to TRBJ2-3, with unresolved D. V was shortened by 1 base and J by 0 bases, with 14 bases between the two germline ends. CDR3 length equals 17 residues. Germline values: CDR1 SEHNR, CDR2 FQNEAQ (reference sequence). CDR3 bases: TGTGCCAGCAGCTTAGAAGTACGGGTAGGGAGCACAGATACGCAGTATTTT. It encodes CASSLEVRVGSTDTQYF.

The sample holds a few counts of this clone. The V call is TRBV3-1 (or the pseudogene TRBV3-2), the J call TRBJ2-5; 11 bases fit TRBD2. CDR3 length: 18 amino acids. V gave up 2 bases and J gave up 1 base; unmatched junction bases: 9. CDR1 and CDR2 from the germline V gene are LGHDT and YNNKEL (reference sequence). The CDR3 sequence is CASSQLAGGPWGQETQYF. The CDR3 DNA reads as TGTGCCAGCAGCCAACTAGCGGGAGGCCCCTGGGGCCAAGAGACCCAGTACTTC.

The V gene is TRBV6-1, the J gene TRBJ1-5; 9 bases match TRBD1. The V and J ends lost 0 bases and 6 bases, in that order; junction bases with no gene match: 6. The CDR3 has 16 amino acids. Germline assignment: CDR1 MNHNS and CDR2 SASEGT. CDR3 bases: TGTGCCAGCAGTGAAGCCCGGGACAGGGTGCCTCAGCCCCAGCATTTT. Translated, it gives CASSEARDRVPQPQHF.

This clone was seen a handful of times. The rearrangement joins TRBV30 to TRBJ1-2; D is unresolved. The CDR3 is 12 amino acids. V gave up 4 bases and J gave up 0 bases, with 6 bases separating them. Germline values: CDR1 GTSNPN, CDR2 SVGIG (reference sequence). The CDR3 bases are TGTGCCTGGATCTCCCCTAACTATGGCTACACCTTC. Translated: CAWISPNYGYTF.

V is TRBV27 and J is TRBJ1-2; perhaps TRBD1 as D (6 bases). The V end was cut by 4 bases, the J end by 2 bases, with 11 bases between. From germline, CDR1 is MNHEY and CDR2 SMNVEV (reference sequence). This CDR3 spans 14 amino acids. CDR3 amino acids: CASSSNRENYGYTF. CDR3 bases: TGTGCCAGCAGTTCGAACAGGGAGAACTATGGCTACACCTTC.

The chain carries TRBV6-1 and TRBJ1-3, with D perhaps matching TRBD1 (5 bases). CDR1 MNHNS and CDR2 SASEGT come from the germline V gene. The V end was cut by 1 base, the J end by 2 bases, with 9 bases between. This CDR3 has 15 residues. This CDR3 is CASSEVGATGNTIYF. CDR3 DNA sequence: TGTGCCAGCAGTGAAGTAGGGGCCACTGGAAACACCATATATTTT.

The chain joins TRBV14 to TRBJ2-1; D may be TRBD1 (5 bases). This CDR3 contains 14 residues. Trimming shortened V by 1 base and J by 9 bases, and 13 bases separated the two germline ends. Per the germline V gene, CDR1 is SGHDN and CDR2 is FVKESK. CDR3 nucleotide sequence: TGTGCCAGCAGCCAAGTCAGGGAAGTACGTGAGCAGTTCTTC. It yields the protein CASSQVREVREQFF.

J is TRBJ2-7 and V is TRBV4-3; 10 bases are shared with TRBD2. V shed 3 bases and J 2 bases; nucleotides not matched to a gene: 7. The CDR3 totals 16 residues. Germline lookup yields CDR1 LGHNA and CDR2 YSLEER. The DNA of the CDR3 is TGCGCCAGCAGCCAGGCGGGACTAGCGAGCGCCTACGAGCAGTACTTC. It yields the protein CASSQAGLASAYEQYF.

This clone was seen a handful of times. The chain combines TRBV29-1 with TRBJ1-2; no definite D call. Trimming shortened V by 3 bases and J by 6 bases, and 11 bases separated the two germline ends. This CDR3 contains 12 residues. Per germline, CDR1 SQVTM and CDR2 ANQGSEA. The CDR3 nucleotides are TGCAGCGTTGAGACCCCTGGCAATGGCTACACCTTC. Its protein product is CSVETPGNGYTF.

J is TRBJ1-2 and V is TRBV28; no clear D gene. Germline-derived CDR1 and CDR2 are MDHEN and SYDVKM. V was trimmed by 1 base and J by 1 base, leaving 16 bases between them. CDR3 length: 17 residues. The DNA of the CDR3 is TGTGCCAGCAGTTTATTTAATTCAGGTCTAGGTAACTATGGCTACACCTTC. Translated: CASSLFNSGLGNYGYTF.

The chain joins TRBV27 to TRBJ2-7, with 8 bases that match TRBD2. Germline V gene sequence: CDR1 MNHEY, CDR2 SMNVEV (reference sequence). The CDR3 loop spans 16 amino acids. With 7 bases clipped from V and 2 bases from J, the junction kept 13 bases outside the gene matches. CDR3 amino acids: CASKPRPGGGTYEQYF. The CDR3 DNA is TGTGCCAGCAAGCCTCGTCCGGGCGGGGGGACCTACGAGCAGTACTTC.

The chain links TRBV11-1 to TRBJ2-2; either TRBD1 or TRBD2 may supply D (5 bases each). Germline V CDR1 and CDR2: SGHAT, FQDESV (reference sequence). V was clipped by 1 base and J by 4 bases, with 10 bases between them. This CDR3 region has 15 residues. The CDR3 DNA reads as TGTGCCAGCAGCTTAGTAGCAGGGAGCACCGGGGAGCTGTTTTTT. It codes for CASSLVAGSTGELFF.

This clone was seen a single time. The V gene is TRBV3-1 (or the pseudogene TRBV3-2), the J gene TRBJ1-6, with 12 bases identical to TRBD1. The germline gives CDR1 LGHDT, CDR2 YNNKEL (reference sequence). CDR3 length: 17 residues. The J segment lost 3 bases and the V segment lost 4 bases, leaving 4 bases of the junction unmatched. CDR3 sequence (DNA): TGTGCCAGCAGCCCTCGGGACAGGGGGCTCTATAATTCACCCCTCCACTTT. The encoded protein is CASSPRDRGLYNSPLHF.

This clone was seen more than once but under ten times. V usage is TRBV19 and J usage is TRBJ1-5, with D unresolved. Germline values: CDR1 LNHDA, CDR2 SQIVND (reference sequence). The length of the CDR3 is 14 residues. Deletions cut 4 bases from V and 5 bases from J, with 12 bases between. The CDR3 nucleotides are TGTGCCAGTAGTAGTGGCCAGGCCGATCAGCCCCAGCATTTT. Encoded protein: CASSSGQADQPQHF.